Reported below is one T cell receptor beta chain. Its antigen is as yet unknown. The repertoire was sequenced with immunoSEQ multiplex PCR; TCRdb's copy has only in-frame clones and lacks some. The sample carries around 600,000 clones, approximately 97% recorded once. The germline V gene encodes CDR1 GTSNPN and CDR2 SVGIG (reference sequence). The CDR3 spans 17 residues. J lost 14 bases, V lost 2 bases, and 18 bases had no gene match. The data are from a study of shared clonotypes between healthy human individuals. Study-wide results and caveats: Specimens sampled were limited to blood, with tissue repertoires likely differing. Relative to their counterparts shared across all four donors, non-shared clonotypes exhibited diminished generation probabilities.

The sample consisted of naive CD4+ T cells sorted from blood. Regarding subset: CD45RA+ positively selected. The receptor comes from a woman between 25 and 40 years old in good health. The V call is TRBV30, the J call TRBJ2-3; TRBD2 matches at 14 bases. The CDR3 nucleotides are TGTGCCTGGAGTCGGGGACTAGCGGGAGTTACTGGACCCCCCGCGTATTTT. This encodes CAWSRGLAGVTGPPAYF.